The rows below give T cell receptor beta chains drawn from one sample of a study of cytomegalovirus exposure and HLA in healthy donors. Data came from immunoSEQ multiplex PCR; TCRdb stores just in-frame clones and leaves some out. This sample has over 90,000 clones, with 65% to 85% found just once. The sequenced sample consisted of PBMCs. The origin of the receptors is a female donor in good health and CMV-seropositive. The CDR3 runs from the conserved cysteine through the conserved F or W. A D gene is named only where the DNA matches it firmly. Where a row states a size, it is once, few, many or the class of an expanded clone; other rows omit it.

>TRBD1|TRBV20-1|once|TRBJ2-2
CSGQGSGELFF
TGCAGTGGACAGGGGTCCGGGGAGCTGTTTTTT
>NA|TRBV11-2|NA|TRBJ1-5
CASSQYANQPQHF
TGTGCCAGCAGCCAGTACGCCAATCAGCCCCAGCATTTT
>NA|TRBV19|few|TRBJ1-6
CASSMQRETLHF
TGTGCCAGTAGTATGCAGAGGGAAACCCTCCACTTT
>NA|TRBV7-3|few|TRBJ2-3
CASSFTGKIDTQYF
TGTGCCAGCAGCTTTACAGGGAAGATAGATACGCAGTATTTT
>NA|TRBV18|NA|TRBJ2-7
CASSPTGRGVVEQYF
TGTGCCAGCTCACCGACCGGCAGGGGAGTTGTCGAGCAGTACTTC
>NA|TRBV25-1|NA|TRBJ2-7
CASSALRTVAPYWYEQYF
TGTGCCAGCAGTGCCCTTAGGACAGTTGCTCCCTATTGGTACGAGCAGTACTTC
>NA|TRBV5-4|NA|TRBJ2-7
CASSSPTQGVLREQYF
TGTGCCAGCAGCTCGCCTACACAGGGAGTTTTGAGAGAGCAGTACTTC
>TRBD1|TRBV7-2|NA|TRBJ1-3
CASSRQGRGRAIYF
TGTGCCAGCAGCCGACAGGGGCGGGGGAGAGCCATATATTTT
>NA|TRBV7-8|NA|TRBJ2-3
CASSLGGPDTQYF
TGTGCCAGCAGCTTAGGGGGCCCAGATACGCAGTATTTT
>TRBD1|TRBV30|NA|TRBJ1-4
CAWSPGGRNEKLFF
TGTGCCTGGAGCCCAGGGGGCCGTAATGAAAAACTGTTTTTT
>TRBD1|TRBV19|NA|TRBJ2-5
CASRSRTGSQETQYF
TGTGCCAGTAGGTCGAGGACAGGGAGTCAAGAGACCCAGTACTTC
>NA|TRBV15|once|TRBJ1-2
CAARGANYGYTF
TGTGCCGCACGGGGGGCAAACTATGGCTACACCTTC
>TRBD2|TRBV9|few|TRBJ2-7
CASSPTHQRERYEQYF
TGTGCCAGCAGCCCGACTCATCAGCGGGAGCGCTACGAGCAGTACTTC
>TRBD1|TRBV5-1|NA|TRBJ1-3
CASGTVSGNTIYF
TGCGCCAGCGGGACAGTCTCTGGAAACACCATATATTTT
>TRBD1|TRBV5-6|NA|TRBJ2-7
CASSLEQGAREQYF
TGTGCCAGCAGCTTGGAACAGGGGGCGCGGGAGCAGTACTTC
>TRBD2|TRBV11-3|once|TRBJ2-1
CASSKNLAGGNNEQFF
TGTGCCAGCAGCAAGAACCTAGCGGGGGGGAACAATGAGCAGTTCTTC
>NA|TRBV4-1|once|TRBJ2-7
CASSHTGGYEQYF
TGCGCCAGCAGCCACACCGGAGGTTACGAGCAGTACTTC
>TRBD2|TRBV7-2|NA|TRBJ2-1
CASSTGGQVNEQFF
TGTGCCAGCAGTACGGGAGGTCAGGTCAATGAGCAGTTCTTC
>NA|TRBV2|NA|TRBJ1-6
CASTRRGSPLHF
TGTGCCAGCACCCGGAGGGGCTCACCCCTCCACTTT
>NA|TRBV4-3|NA|TRBJ1-5
CASSYGQLVSYSNQPQHF
TGCGCCAGCAGCTACGGACAGCTTGTATCTTATAGCAATCAGCCCCAGCATTTT
>NA|TRBV4-1|NA|TRBJ2-7
CASGLTRTGRDYEQYF
TGCGCCAGCGGGCTAACTAGGACAGGGAGGGACTACGAGCAGTACTTC
>NA|TRBV11-2|few|TRBJ2-2
CASSLEKGAGELFF
TGTGCCAGCAGCTTAGAGAAAGGGGCCGGGGAGCTGTTTTTT
>NA|TRBV4-3|many|TRBJ2-4
CASSPMDSLAKNIQYF
TGCGCCAGCAGCCCAATGGACAGTCTAGCCAAAAACATTCAGTACTTC
>NA|TRBV11-1|NA|TRBJ1-6
CASSLTAVDSPLHF
TGTGCCAGCAGCTTAACCGCAGTCGATTCACCCCTCCACTTT
>NA|TRBV4-3|once|TRBJ2-3
CASSQGAGDADTQYF
TGCGCCAGCAGCCAAGGGGCAGGGGACGCAGATACGCAGTATTTT
>TRBD1|TRBV7-2|few|TRBJ1-3
CASSLRSTGLGNTIYF
TGTGCCAGCAGCCTCCGCTCGACAGGGTTAGGAAACACCATATATTTT
>TRBD2|TRBV6-5|NA|TRBJ2-7
CASSAGRGGRREQYF
TGTGCCAGCAGCGCCGGGAGGGGGGGCCGTCGGGAGCAGTACTTC
>TRBD1|TRBV5-6|NA|TRBJ2-7
CASRQTGQGYEQYF
TGTGCCAGCAGGCAAACGGGACAGGGTTACGAGCAGTACTTC
>NA|TRBV7-6|once|TRBJ2-5
CASSKTGLQETQYF
TGTGCCAGCAGCAAAACAGGTCTCCAAGAGACCCAGTACTTC
>TRBD1|TRBV7-2|once|TRBJ2-1
CASSARPGTGANEQFF
TGTGCCAGCAGCGCACGTCCCGGGACAGGGGCCAATGAGCAGTTCTTC
>TRBD1|TRBV7-9|NA|TRBJ1-2
CASSLAGQGNYGYTF
TGTGCCAGCAGCTTAGCGGGACAGGGAAACTATGGCTACACCTTC
>TRBD1|TRBV7-9|NA|TRBJ1-2
CASSPHLLTGSYGYTF
TGTGCCAGCAGCCCCCACCTTCTGACAGGGAGCTATGGCTACACCTTC
>NA|TRBV11-3|NA|TRBJ2-3
CASSLGGGADTQYF
TGTGCCAGCAGCTTAGGGGGGGGCGCGGATACGCAGTATTTT
>TRBD1|TRBV6-6|NA|TRBJ1-2
CASSYPGQANYGYTF
TGTGCCAGCAGTTACCCGGGACAGGCAAACTATGGCTACACCTTC
>NA|TRBV15|NA|TRBJ1-4
CATSRDLKEKLFF
TGTGCCACCAGCAGAGACTTAAAAGAAAAACTGTTTTTT
>TRBD2|TRBV4-1|NA|TRBJ2-1
CASSLLATALNEQFF
TGCGCCAGCAGCCTACTAGCGACAGCCTTAAATGAGCAGTTCTTC
>NA|TRBV9|few|TRBJ2-3
CASSQTGTDTQYF
TGTGCCAGCAGCCAGACAGGCACAGATACGCAGTATTTT
>NA|TRBV6-6|NA|TRBJ1-6
CASSHGPGGRNSPLHF
TGTGCCAGCAGTCACGGACCGGGGGGGCGGAATTCACCCCTCCACTTT
>TRBD1|TRBV6-5|NA|TRBJ1-2
CASSRGQGYGYAF
TGTGCCAGCAGCCGGGGACAGGGGTATGGCTACGCCTTC
>TRBD1|TRBV7-2|NA|TRBJ1-1
CASSYNDRADTEAFF
TGTGCCAGCAGCTACAACGACAGGGCGGACACTGAAGCTTTCTTT
>NA|TRBV7-3|NA|TRBJ1-1
CASSRGPERGTEAFF
TGTGCCAGCAGCCGGGGTCCGGAAAGAGGCACTGAAGCTTTCTTT
>NA|TRBV7-8|NA|TRBJ1-5
CASSRRQRDQPQHF
TGTGCCAGCAGCCGCCGACAGAGAGATCAGCCCCAGCATTTT
>NA|TRBV7-2|NA|TRBJ1-1
CASSFTEKTEAFF
TGTGCCAGTAGCTTCACAGAGAAAACTGAAGCTTTCTTT
>TRBD2|TRBV5-1|NA|TRBJ2-7
CASRTSGTIEQYF
TGCGCCAGCCGCACTAGCGGGACGATCGAGCAGTACTTC
>TRBD1|TRBV7-2|NA|TRBJ1-1
CASSLAGQGASDEAFF
TGTGCCAGCAGCTTAGCGGGGCAGGGGGCCTCGGATGAAGCTTTCTTT
>TRBD2|TRBV5-4|NA|TRBJ2-5
CASSLELAGSETQYF
TGTGCCAGCAGCTTGGAACTAGCGGGTTCAGAGACCCAGTACTTC
>TRBD2|TRBV9|NA|TRBJ2-7
CASSVGRTSSYEQYF
TGTGCCAGCAGCGTAGGGCGGACTAGCTCCTACGAGCAGTACTTC
>TRBD1|TRBV2|NA|TRBJ1-2
CASSYREYRDRDFTF
TGTGCCAGCAGTTACCGCGAATACCGGGACAGGGACTTCACCTTC
>NA|TRBV4-1|NA|TRBJ2-3
CASSQDLRSPSTDTQYF
TGCGCCAGCAGCCAAGATTTGAGGAGTCCTAGCACAGATACGCAGTATTTT
>NA|TRBV7-3|NA|TRBJ2-7
CASSPYAGTYEQYF
TGTGCCAGCAGCCCTTATGCGGGAACCTACGAGCAGTACTTC
>NA|TRBV2|NA|TRBJ2-3
CASSLSGPPGTDTQYF
TGTGCCAGCAGTCTTAGCGGCCCCCCTGGCACAGATACGCAGTATTTT
>NA|TRBV11-2|NA|TRBJ1-1
CASSLRKPEAFF
TGTGCCAGCAGCCTGAGGAAACCTGAAGCTTTCTTT
>NA|TRBV6-4|NA|TRBJ2-3
CASSDGQSGTDTQYF
TGTGCCAGCAGTGACGGACAGTCCGGCACAGATACGCAGTATTTT
>NA|TRBV30|once|TRBJ2-5
CAWSKQGAETQYF
TGTGCCTGGAGTAAACAGGGTGCCGAGACCCAGTACTTC
>TRBD1|TRBV6-5|NA|TRBJ1-1
CASRSQDRDSAEAFF
TGTGCCAGCAGATCCCAAGACAGGGACAGTGCTGAAGCTTTCTTT
>TRBD2|TRBV5-1|NA|TRBJ2-3
CASSPGLAGGGDTQYF
TGCGCCAGCAGCCCAGGACTAGCGGGAGGTGGGGATACGCAGTATTTT
>TRBD2|TRBV6-9|NA|TRBJ2-3
CASRRPLAGVDTQYF
TGTGCCAGTAGAAGACCCCTAGCGGGGGTAGATACGCAGTATTTT
>TRBD1|TRBV5-8|NA|TRBJ2-7
CASSSDRGRFEQYF
TGTGCCAGCAGTTCGGACAGGGGTCGTTTCGAGCAGTACTTC
>TRBD1|TRBV30|NA|TRBJ2-1
CAWSPRTGGLFF
TGTGCCTGGAGTCCCCGGACAGGGGGTTTGTTCTTC